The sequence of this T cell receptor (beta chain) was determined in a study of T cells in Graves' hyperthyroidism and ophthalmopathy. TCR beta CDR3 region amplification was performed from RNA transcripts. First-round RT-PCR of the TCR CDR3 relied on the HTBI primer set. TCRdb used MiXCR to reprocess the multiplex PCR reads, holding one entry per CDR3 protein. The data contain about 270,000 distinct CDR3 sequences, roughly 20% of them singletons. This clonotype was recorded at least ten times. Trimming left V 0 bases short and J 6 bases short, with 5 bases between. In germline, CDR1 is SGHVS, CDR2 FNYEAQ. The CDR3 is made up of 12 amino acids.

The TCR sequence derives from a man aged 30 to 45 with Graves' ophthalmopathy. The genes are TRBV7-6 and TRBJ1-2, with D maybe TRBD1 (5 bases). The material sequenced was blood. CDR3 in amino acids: CASSLAGDGYTF. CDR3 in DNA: TGTGCCAGCAGCTTAGCAGGGGATGGCTACACCTTC.